This T cell receptor (beta chain) appears in the sequencing data of a study of cytomegalovirus exposure and HLA in healthy donors (dated by TCRdb to 2015 to 2018). Context from the whole study: An earlier analysis of 587 of the donors reported 250 to 300 Gb of sequence data and 90 million to 120 million unique TCR beta sequences obtained from around 180 million T cells. Because of strong linkage in the cohort, five DR-DQ haplotypes were treated as single units for association and clustering. The number of typed donors differed by locus: about 620-640 for A, B, C, DRB1 and DQB1; some 500 for DQA1; some 610 for DPA1; and approximately 450 for DPB1. A later genetic analysis took genome-wide SNP genotypes for about 55% of the 666 donors and used that subset as a discovery cohort. To predict cytomegalovirus infection status, the study combined high-throughput TCR immunosequencing, statistical association of individual TCRs with disease status, and machine learning. Class I and class II HLA loci were covered by the typing at four-digit resolution. Every repertoire in the discovery cohort had been generated on one and the same sequencing platform. Using immunosequencing, the study profiled T cell repertoires from 666 subjects and related those repertoires to cytomegalovirus serostatus. An early release that covered fewer than 750 HLA-typed donors contained around 300 gigabases of sequencing data and around 80 million unique TCR sequences. A later analysis re-analyzed previously published TCR beta repertoires from 666 donors and added high-resolution HLA genotyping to study TCR occurrence patterns. In the later analysis, no new phenotypic data were used to find candidate immune exposures; instead, reliance was placed on TCR beta sequences and their occurrence across donors. In addition to the first cohort of about 650 subjects, a separate validation cohort of 130 or so different subjects was used. The study was designed to test whether signatures of past pathogen exposure could be identified by cataloging public T cell receptors. Donor age, sex, ethnicity and CMV serostatus were collected together with the repertoire data. Of the 300 to 500 genotyped donors, less than 90% were placed in the genetic ancestry cluster associated with self-reported Caucasian donors. Among some 400 genotyped donors of the cohort, an average of approximately 220,000 unique TCR beta nucleotide sequences was sequenced per donor, of which about 18% were non-productive. In an earlier analysis of 500 to 650 of the donors, high-throughput TCR beta sequencing was used to judge whether each TCR beta V gene segment behaved as functional or pseudogenic.

Trimming at the junction amounts to 5 bases on V and 5 bases on J, and the germline ends lie 21 bases apart. There are 16 amino acids in the CDR3, from cysteine to phenylalanine inclusive. Just the 48-base CDR3 DNA is kept, in frame starting at base 1. From the germline V gene, CDR1 is MGHDK and CDR2 is SYGVNS. Library preparation used the immunoSEQ multiplex PCR assay. For the multiplex PCR, a mixture combining 60 forward primers for TCR Vbeta segments and 13 reverse primers for TCR Jbeta segments was used. The CDR3 region of rearranged TCR beta genes was amplified from genomic DNA by a multiplex PCR assay. The amplified TCR beta libraries were sequenced on the Illumina HiSeq System as 87-base-pair reads. On the study's bioinformatics: A later analysis counted approximately 84 million unique TCR beta chains across the 650 to 800 repertoires, and approximately 11 million of these chains were shared by at least two donors. A nearest-neighbor algorithm error-corrected the raw reads and collapsed the reads into unique sequences, merging closely related sequences to remove PCR and sequencing errors. CDR3 sequences were aligned to IMGT reference sequences to assign V, D and J gene segments. For a sequence to be retained, a match of at least six nucleotides to both a V gene segment and a J gene segment was required. A rearrangement counted as productive if the CDR3 had no stop codons and remained in frame with V and J, and every other rearrangement counted as non-productive. Following IMGT convention, CDR3 was defined as the stretch from the second conserved V-encoded cysteine to the conserved J-encoded phenylalanine. The earlier analysis of about 560 of the donors excluded any sequence lacking an unambiguous match to a single V gene segment. In an earlier analysis of approximately 560 of the donors, a V segment was called functional when productive rearrangements were above 56.7%, and segregating when the standard deviation between donors exceeded 5%. A statistical classification framework was built for diagnosing cytomegalovirus status from the catalog of TCR beta chain sequences. In a later analysis, V and J genes were assigned by comparing TCR nucleotide sequences against IMGT/GENE-DB human TR gene sequences. Using the TCRdist pipeline, a later analysis assigned CDR3 sequences along with most-parsimonious VDJ recombination scenarios. In a later analysis, each TCR beta chain was defined by its CDR3 amino acid sequence together with its V-gene family, and reads without a unique V-gene family were excluded. In a later analysis, 450 to 600 highly shared, low-generation-probability nucleotide sequences were removed to address suspected cross-contamination and a sequencing artifact. For each public chain, a later analysis derived a clonal expansion index from normalized ranks of inferred template counts within each repertoire. In a later analysis, generation probabilities were computed using a VDJ recombination model fitted to out-of-frame rearrangements, and the results were checked against IGoR. In a later analysis, hypergeometric tests were used to score TCR-TCR, TCR-HLA and TCR-CMV co-occurrence, with a repertoire-size bias correction applied to TCR pairs. False discovery rates were estimated in a later analysis by permuting HLA or CMV assignments 20 times. In a later analysis, co-occurring TCRs were grouped with DBSCAN, and TCRdist sequence similarity was added when clustering was performed within HLA-allele-positive subsets. Repertoires with fewer than 30,000 or more than 120,000 public chains, plus five repertoires with anomalous nucleotide sharing, were excluded from co-occurrence clustering. Drawn from immuneACCESS, this table holds only the in-frame rearrangements with V and J called that TCRdb kept. Clones are partly lost; checked studies trace under half to an unresolved V gene and leave the rest unexplained. The DNA was the basis for D and trimming; V, J and clone size are from that table. The sample table records some 84,000 clones; around three fifths of these occur just once. Approximately 15% of the sample lies in the top ten.

The cohort comprised some 680 healthy bone marrow donors. Cohort members were all nominally healthy when sampled, although unrecorded immune exposures were likely present. The donor was CMV seropositive and belonged to the group of about 290 seropositive cohort members. A peripheral blood sample was provided by each donor, and peripheral blood mononuclear cells were used for TCR beta sequencing. Genomic DNA extraction from the blood cell samples was performed with the Qiagen DNeasy Blood Extraction Kit. Summary of the overall study and its limitations: This cohort had only TCR beta chains sequenced, and the lack of alpha or paired-chain data limited which features could be detected. A later genetic analysis reported fewer N-insertions in productive TCRs among donors in an Asian-associated ancestry cluster than the roughly 700-donor mean. A further reported finding was that TCR beta sequences accurately predicted the HLA-A and HLA-B alleles for most subjects in the first cohort. A group of highly shared sequence variants was considered likely to be a technical artifact of the sequencing pipeline. Some IMGT-functional V segments, including TRBV6-2 and TRBV6-3, could not be distinguished by the 87-base-pair reads and were therefore excluded. While some public TCRs were present in many individuals, most TCR sequences turned up only very rarely across donors. Roughly uniform sequencing depth across donors was assumed in presence/absence analyses, although this assumption may not hold. The earlier analysis of around 600 of the donors excluded fewer than 20 rarely observed V segments, including chromosome 9 orphons, because counts were too low. In both the original and validation cohorts, the classifier was reported to diagnose cytomegalovirus status with high specificity and sensitivity. Correlated functional status among segregating V segments might be attributable to linkage disequilibrium, but an unknown experimental factor could not be ruled out. According to a later analysis, most CMV-associated TCR beta chains appeared to be HLA-restricted, and the HLA associations seemed to be driven largely by CMV exposure. An earlier analysis of several hundred of the donors showed that most TCR beta V segments appeared in productive rearrangements either about 87% or about 30% of the time, which broadly matched IMGT annotations. In vitro tests confirmed that a few of the cytomegalovirus-associated TCR beta chains recognize cytomegalovirus antigens. Several of the top co-occurrence clusters appeared to be linked to parvovirus B19, influenza, CMV and Epstein-Barr virus, according to a later analysis. In a later genetic analysis, a missense DCLRE1C variant was associated with V-gene and J-gene trimming of TCR beta chains, and the association was replicated in an independent cohort. The only immune exposure information available for the cohort was CMV serostatus. In the study, 150 to 200 TCR beta chains were listed as associated with cytomegalovirus. When HLA alleles, especially DR and DQ, strongly co-occurred, TCR associations were difficult to assign to individual alleles. The authors suggested that the approach could potentially be extended to other disease states and immunological phenotypes. HLA typing was unavailable for some donors at each locus, so association tests used only the typed subset. At a false discovery rate of 0.05, a later analysis linked about 16,000 TCR beta sequences to specific HLA alleles. In a later analysis, HLA-associated TCR beta chains showed more clonal expansion and lower generation probabilities than non-associated chains that were equally common. In a later analysis, the rate of TCR association differed among HLA loci, with DRB1 alleles having the most associated TCRs and HLA-C alleles having the fewest.

To note about this clone: It has no known antigen specificity. It has no much larger one-base neighbor in the sample; base qualities were not kept.

This clonotype was obtained from a woman between 35 and 50 years old in good health and CMV-seropositive. Sequenced sample: PBMCs. The rearranged chain carries TRBV25-1 and TRBJ2-5; the D region possibly corresponds to TRBD1 (7 bases align). The bases read TGTGCCAGCAGTCCACTTACCCAGGGGGGATCGGAGACCCAGTACTTC. This gives the protein CASSPLTQGGSETQYF.